This T cell receptor beta chain emerged from a study of shared clonotypes between healthy human individuals. In the study overall: Donors consisted of a couple of women and a few men between 18 and 49.

Whole-study findings and limits: When compared with the clonotypes that were shared by all four sorted-subset donors, the non-shared clonotypes turned out to have lower generation probabilities. Blood was the only sampled material, and tissue repertoires likely differ.

Produced via immunoSEQ multiplex PCR; TCRdb's table is partial and in-frame only. The table lists roughly 2.6 million clones, approximately 90% of them singletons, with roughly 0.14% in the top ten. About this clone: Its antigen is as yet unknown.

This TCR was sampled from a man younger than 30 in good health. The material sequenced was naive CD4+ T cells sorted from blood. Subset indicated: CD45RA+ positively selected.

CDR3 DNA: TGTGCCAGCAGTTACGGAGGGACCCGGGTAAACATTCAGTACTTC. This codes for CASSYGGTRVNIQYF. The J gene is TRBJ2-4, the V gene TRBV6-6; a possible D gene is TRBD2 (6 bases). Germline lookup yields CDR1 MNHNY and CDR2 SVGAGI (reference sequence). The CDR3 extends over 15 amino acids. The germline V and J ends were trimmed by 2 bases and 6 bases, with 14 bases remaining between them.